These 3 T cell receptor beta chains were sequenced from one sample in a study of blood T cell repertoires in COVID-19. Only in-frame clones appear in the TCRdb table, and some are missing; sequencing was by immunoSEQ multiplex PCR. The sample has about 300,000 clones, 86% seen once; the top ten hold around 1.5%. Material: peripheral blood. These receptor sequences come from a woman between 45 and 65 years old with acute or convalescent COVID-19.

This rearrangement joins TRBV24-1 to TRBJ2-1, with TRBD1 identical over 8 bases. Germline CDR1 KGHDR, CDR2 SFDVKD. This CDR3 is built from 16 residues. Trimming removed 1 base from V and 9 bases from J; junction bases left unmatched: 10. In nucleotides, the CDR3 is TGTGCCACCAGTGATTTTGTCCGGGCAGGGGGCGGTGAGCAGTTCTTC. Its translation is CATSDFVRAGGGEQFF.

The chain joins TRBV20-1 to TRBJ2-7; 9 positions match TRBD1. The CDR3 covers 16 residues. Unmatched junction bases numbered 9, after V lost 3 bases and J lost 0 bases. Germline lookup yields CDR1 DFQATT and CDR2 SNEGSKA (reference sequence). The CDR3 spells CSASFISGQGSYEQYF. The CDR3, as DNA: TGCAGTGCTAGTTTTATTTCGGGACAGGGCTCCTACGAGCAGTACTTC.

V is TRBV4-1 and J is TRBJ1-2; 9 nucleotides match TRBD1. V was pared by 2 bases and J by 0 bases, with 10 bases of the junction left unmatched. This CDR3 comprises 18 residues. Germline V CDR1 and CDR2: MGHRA, YSYEKL. CDR3 DNA sequence: TGCGCCAGCAGCCAAAATCCCCGGACAGGGGATTCTAACTATGGCTACACCTTC. As protein: CASSQNPRTGDSNYGYTF.